The clone carrying this TCR beta chain was observed at least ten times. Its antigen is still unknown. The sample comes from a study of regulatory T cells in long-lasting Graves disease. Study-wide points: Among the persistent patients, 2,500 to 3,000 public clonotypes were shared, more than the approximately 970 shared among new patients.

V was clipped by 3 bases and J by 9 bases, with 9 bases between them. Germline V gene lookup returns CDR1 MDHEN and CDR2 SYDVKM. CDR3 length equals 12 residues. Specified time point: newly diagnosed GD, antithyroid drugs for less than 3 months. Extracted RNA from PBMCs served as the source of the TCR library. An endocrinology unit in Xi'an, China, supplied the patients. According to the study, TCR beta libraries were built with iRepertoire HTBI primers and CDR3-region Arm-PCR. TCRdb processed the multiplex PCR reads anew with MiXCR; each CDR3 protein has one entry. The profile shows fewer than 550,000 distinct CDR3 sequences, 16% of them singletons. These data also formed part of another study, on T cells in Graves' hyperthyroidism and ophthalmopathy. As that study records: A set of HTBI primers served as the primers for a first-round RT-PCR of the TCR CDR3.

The receptor's source is a woman between 18 and 29 years old with Graves disease. Sequencing used peripheral blood mononuclear cells (PBMCs), obtained at new diagnosis, from a patient treated with antithyroid drugs. This chain uses TRBV28 with TRBJ2-1; unclear D gene. The CDR3 region has the DNA TGTGCCAGCAGTTTGAACAAAGCTGAGCAGTTCTTC. Encoded protein: CASSLNKAEQFF. Complete variable domain (other parts from reference TRBV28 and TRBJ2-1): DVKVTQSSRYLVKRTGEKVFLECVQDMDHENMFWYRQDPGLGLRLIYFSYDVKMKEKGDIPEGYSVSREKKERFSLILESASTNQTSMYLCASSLNKAEQFFGPGTRLTVL.